This T cell receptor beta chain was identified during a study of cytomegalovirus exposure and HLA in healthy donors (dated by TCRdb to 2016 to 2017). About the study as a whole: The 650 to 750 repertoires of the first cohort and the roughly 110 validation repertoires were produced on the same platform, according to a later analysis. The study combined high-throughput TCR immunosequencing, statistical association of individual TCRs with disease status, and machine learning to predict cytomegalovirus infection status. A separate validation cohort of 100 to 150 different subjects was used in addition to the roughly 700-subject first cohort. The study aimed to test whether cataloging public T cell receptors could reveal signatures of past pathogen exposure. What the research found in general, with its limitations: Most TCR sequences were observed very rarely across donors, whereas some public TCRs were present in many individuals. The study listed 150 to 200 TCR beta chains as associated with cytomegalovirus. The classifier was reported to diagnose cytomegalovirus status with high specificity and sensitivity in both the original cohort and the validation cohort. The validation cohort had no HLA typing available for a later analysis, so co-occurrence within that cohort was assessed over all 130 or so repertoires. Of the cluster scores, roughly 95% were above 0 in a later analysis, which found that TCRs clustered in the first cohort also tended to co-occur in the 120 validation repertoires. The authors suggested that the approach could potentially be generalized to other disease states and immunological phenotypes. In vitro tests confirmed that a few of the cytomegalovirus-associated TCR beta chains recognize cytomegalovirus antigens.

The donors were included in the validation cohort of some 120 subjects, a group kept apart from the roughly 700-subject first cohort. The germline ends are 6 bases apart after V is trimmed by 4 bases and J by 2 bases. CDR1 and CDR2 are read off the germline V gene as KGHSH and LQKENI. The cysteine opens and the phenylalanine closes a CDR3 of 13 amino acids. Only the CDR3 region is kept as DNA, spanning 39 bases read in frame from base 1. Library preparation employed the immunoSEQ multiplex PCR assay. As for how the authors treated the data: A statistical classification framework was built for diagnosing cytomegalovirus status from the catalog of TCR beta chain sequences. TCRdb stores this immuneACCESS table with in-frame sequences only. Part of the clones is absent; in the studies checked, under half of the shortfall reflects unresolved V genes, and no reason is known for the rest. V, J and clone size are taken as reported in that table, and D and trimming were inferred from the DNA itself. This sample gives hundreds of thousands of clones in total; about nine tenths of them show up just once. 0.83% of the sample comes from the top ten.

For this clone: Its antigen remains unidentified. Within one base of it there is no much larger clone, and no base qualities were kept.

What was sequenced was PBMCs. The chain is assembled from TRBV18 and TRBJ1-5; the D segment cannot be called with confidence. The sequence was obtained from a woman aged 18-35 years in good health and CMV-seronegative. The sequence in DNA is TGTGCCAGCTCACGGGGAGGCAATCAGCCCCAGCATTTT. This yields the protein CASSRGGNQPQHF.